Following are 30 T cell receptor beta chains from one sample sequenced in a study of blood T cell repertoires in COVID-19. The repertoire was sequenced with immunoSEQ multiplex PCR; TCRdb's copy has only in-frame clones and lacks some. The table lists 65,000 to 75,000 clones, 89% of them singletons, with roughly 5% in the top ten. Input material: peripheral blood. The origin of the receptors is a woman aged 50 to 65 with active COVID-19.

The V gene is TRBV19, the J gene TRBJ2-5; 8 bases fit TRBD2. With 8 bases clipped from V and 3 bases from J, the junction kept 11 bases outside the gene matches. Germline-derived CDR1 and CDR2 are LNHDA and SQIVND (reference sequence). The CDR3 runs 15 residues. The CDR3, as DNA: TGTGCCAGTTCCCCTCGACTAGCGAGAGAAGAGACCCAGTACTTC. This gives the protein CASSPRLAREETQYF.

The chain links TRBV28 to TRBJ1-2; D remains ambiguous. Trimming shortened V by 10 bases and J by 8 bases, and 17 bases separated the two germline ends. This CDR3 spans 12 amino acids. The germline V gene has CDR1 MDHEN and CDR2 SYDVKM. The CDR3 sequence: CATTGAINGYTF. In DNA form, the CDR3 reads TGTGCCACCACGGGAGCAATCAACGGCTACACCTTC.

The chain carries TRBV12-3 or TRBV12-4 and TRBJ1-5; no definite D call. This CDR3 has 13 residues. Trimming pared 5 bases from V and 5 bases from J, leaving 10 bases between. This chain's CDR3 is CASSLGLDQPQHF. The CDR3, as DNA: TGTGCCAGCAGTCTAGGACTGGATCAGCCCCAGCATTTT.

This clone was seen more than once but under ten times. The chain links TRBV6-5 to TRBJ2-5; tentative D call: TRBD1 (6 bases). The V and J ends lost 1 base and 3 bases respectively, with 6 bases between them. There are 13 residues in the CDR3. CDR1 is MNHEY, CDR2 SVGAGI, per germline. CDR3 DNA sequence: TGTGCCAGCAGTTACTGGACAGAAGAGACCCAGTACTTC. This encodes CASSYWTEETQYF.

In its sample, this clone was seen once. This chain uses TRBV18 with TRBJ2-7; 12 nucleotides align to TRBD2. J was trimmed by 5 bases and V by 3 bases; bases with no gene match: 8. Germline assignment: CDR1 KGHSH and CDR2 LQKENI. The CDR3 covers 16 residues. The CDR3 sequence: CASSPGLAGGTNEQYF. Written as DNA, the CDR3 is TGTGCCAGCTCACCCGGGCTAGCGGGAGGGACGAACGAGCAGTACTTC.

The chain uses TRBV11-2 and TRBJ2-3; D call uncertain. The CDR3 contains 15 residues. Germline assignment: CDR1 SGHAT and CDR2 FQNNGV. Trimming removed 1 base from V and 2 bases from J, with 10 bases in between. The CDR3: CASSLVSFPTDTQYF. The CDR3 DNA reads TGTGCCAGCAGCTTAGTCTCGTTTCCCACAGATACGCAGTATTTT.

The CDR3 is CASTLGAGVNSPLHF. In nucleotides, the CDR3 is TGTGCCAGCACCCTAGGGGCAGGGGTAAATTCACCCCTCCACTTT. J is TRBJ1-6 and V is TRBV28, with TRBD1 as a possible D gene (6 bases). Germline V gene data show CDR1 as MDHEN and CDR2 as SYDVKM. V was clipped by 7 bases and J by 7 bases, with 17 bases between them. There are 15 residues in the CDR3.

This clone was observed a single time. The chain employs TRBV30 and TRBJ2-1, with TRBD2 matching over 8 bases. With 0 bases clipped from V and 4 bases from J, the junction kept 5 bases outside the gene matches. Per the germline V gene, CDR1 is GTSNPN and CDR2 is SVGIG (reference sequence). The CDR3 sequence is 15 residues long. Here the CDR3 reads CAWSVQAGVYNEQFF. The DNA of the CDR3 is TGTGCCTGGAGTGTACAAGCGGGAGTGTACAATGAGCAGTTCTTC.

This clone appeared a single time. The V call is TRBV18, the J call TRBJ1-1, with TRBD1 identical over 10 bases. V shed 3 bases, J shed 0 bases, and the junction held 4 bases outside the gene matches. CDR1 KGHSH and CDR2 LQKENI come from the germline V gene. The CDR3 runs 16 residues. The CDR3 DNA is TGTGCCAGCTCACCGGGACAGGGGCGAGTGAACACTGAAGCTTTCTTT. Translation: CASSPGQGRVNTEAFF.

The J gene is TRBJ1-1, the V gene TRBV7-2, with D possibly matching TRBD1 (5 bases). In germline, CDR1 is SGHTA, CDR2 FQGNSA. V lost 5 bases, J lost 1 base, and 14 bases lay in between. The CDR3 has 15 residues. DNA for the CDR3: TGTGCCAGCAGCCCTAGGGGAGGCCGGAACACTGAAGCTTTCTTT. Protein: CASSPRGGRNTEAFF.

The chain joins TRBV5-1 to TRBJ2-2; D may be TRBD1 (5 bases). CDR3 length equals 13 residues. With 4 bases removed from V and 3 bases from J, the gap between germline ends came to 7 bases. Per germline, CDR1 SGHRS and CDR2 YFSETQ. CDR3 sequence (DNA): TGCGCCAGCAGCCAACAGGACACCGGGGAGCTGTTTTTT. It encodes CASSQQDTGELFF.

This chain uses TRBV18 with TRBJ2-7; 11 nucleotides line up with TRBD1. Unmatched junction bases numbered 9, after V lost 2 bases and J lost 6 bases. The CDR3 spans 16 residues. Germline lookup yields CDR1 KGHSH and CDR2 LQKENI. CDR3 nucleotide sequence: TGTGCCAGCTCACCAGGGGGACAGGGGGAATTGGCCGAGCAGTACTTC. This gives the protein CASSPGGQGELAEQYF.

The chain is built from TRBV18 and TRBJ2-7, with 10 bases fitting TRBD2. Losses at the gene ends were 3 bases for V and 4 bases for J; bases not matched to a gene: 9. The CDR3 sequence is 16 residues long. CDR1 and CDR2 (germline): KGHSH, LQKENI. The DNA for the CDR3 is TGTGCCAGCTCACCGACCCCTAGCGGGAGATGGTACGAGCAGTACTTC. Its translation: CASSPTPSGRWYEQYF.

The rearrangement joins TRBV25-1 to TRBJ2-7; TRBD2 matches 12 bases. Looked up from germline, CDR1 is MGHDK and CDR2 is SYGVNS. The length of the CDR3 is 16 residues. After removal of 4 bases from V and 2 bases from J, the junction contained 6 bases not matched to a gene. The CDR3 DNA reads as TGTGCCAGCAGTGGGGCGACTAGCGGGAGTCCCTACGAGCAGTACTTC. The encoded protein is CASSGATSGSPYEQYF.

This clone appeared once. The gene calls are TRBV6-1 and TRBJ1-2, with D unresolved. Germline V gene lookup returns CDR1 MNHNS and CDR2 SASEGT. CDR3 length: 12 amino acids. Trimming took 2 bases from V and 4 from J, leaving 5 bases between them. The CDR3 reads CASSELAYGYTF. The CDR3 region has the DNA TGTGCCAGCAGTGAATTGGCCTATGGCTACACCTTC.

The CDR3 loop reads CASSVGQGAGGYTF. The DNA for the CDR3 is TGTGCCAGCAGCGTAGGTCAGGGGGCGGGCGGCTACACCTTC. The chain recombines TRBV9 with TRBJ1-2; 8 positions agree with TRBD1. Germline-derived CDR1 and CDR2 are SGDLS and YYNGEE. The CDR3 contains 14 residues. Germline trimming cut 0 bases from V and 8 bases from J; bases unmatched to any gene: 6.

This chain links TRBV29-1 with TRBJ2-1; TRBD1 agrees at 12 bases. This CDR3 has 13 residues. Germline CDR1 is SQVTM and CDR2 is ANQGSEA. Trimming took 8 bases from V and 8 from J; bases not matched to a gene: 7. The CDR3 bases are TGCAGCAGTGCGGGACAGGGGGCCCATGAGCAGTTCTTC. It encodes CSSAGQGAHEQFF.

This clone was detected once. The gene calls are TRBV7-7 and TRBJ2-1; 14 nucleotides match TRBD2. V lost 4 bases to trimming and J lost 2 bases; unmatched junction nucleotides: 7. This CDR3 has 18 residues. CDR1 is SSHAT and CDR2 is FNYEAQ in the germline V gene (reference sequence). The CDR3 sequence: CASSSPRTSGRTYNEQFF. In nucleotides, the CDR3 is TGTGCCAGCAGCTCCCCCCGGACTAGCGGGAGGACCTACAATGAGCAGTTCTTC. Drawing the rest from reference TRBV7-7 and TRBJ2-1, the complete variable domain is GAGVSQSPRYKVTKRGQDVTLRCDPISSHATLYWYQQALGQGPEFLTYFNYEAQPDKSGLPSDRFSAERPEGSISTLTIQRTEQRDSAMYRCASSSPRTSGRTYNEQFFGPGTRLTVL.

This clone was detected once. The genes are TRBV19 and TRBJ2-3; possible D gene TRBD2, 7 bases. This CDR3 is built from 14 residues. The V gene lost 9 bases and the J gene lost 5 bases, with 18 bases spanning the gap. Germline CDR1 is LNHDA and CDR2 is SQIVND (reference sequence). The CDR3 region is CASRGGGIRDTQYF. CDR3 in DNA: TGTGCCAGCCGAGGGGGGGGCATAAGAGATACGCAGTATTTT.

The chain is built from TRBV10-2 and TRBJ1-5; tentative D call: TRBD1 (6 bases). The CDR3 runs 16 residues. In germline, CDR1 is WSHSY, CDR2 SAAADI. The V end was cut by 4 bases, the J end by 2 bases, with 15 bases between. The CDR3 DNA reads TGCGCCAGCAGTGTCATTCAGGGGTTGGGCAATCAGCCCCAGCATTTT. Translated: CASSVIQGLGNQPQHF.

The chain uses TRBV3-1 (or the pseudogene TRBV3-2) and TRBJ2-7; a possible D gene is TRBD1 (6 bases). Germline values: CDR1 LGHDT, CDR2 YNNKEL (reference sequence). Trimming pared 4 bases from V and 3 bases from J, leaving 13 bases between. CDR3 length equals 14 residues. In DNA form, the CDR3 reads TGTGCCAGCAGCCCAGGGGACGGACACTACGAGCAGTACTTC. This codes for CASSPGDGHYEQYF.

The rearrangement uses TRBV2 and TRBJ2-3; 13 bases map to TRBD2. The CDR3 has 18 amino acids. The junction had 11 bases not matched to a gene; V was cut back by 5 bases and J by 3 bases. Germline-derived CDR1 and CDR2 are SNHLY and FYNNEI. The CDR3 spells CASSRERLAGGMTDTQYF. The CDR3 coding sequence is TGTGCCAGCAGTAGAGAACGACTAGCGGGAGGCATGACAGATACGCAGTATTTT.

The V call is TRBV6-5, the J call TRBJ2-4; TRBD2 might be the D (5 bases). Trimming cost V 0 bases and J 0 bases, with 6 bases left between them. The CDR3 spans 15 residues. Per germline, CDR1 MNHEY and CDR2 SVGAGI. Written as DNA, the CDR3 is TGTGCCAGCAGTTACTCCCGGGGAGCCAAAAACATTCAGTACTTC. Amino acids: CASSYSRGAKNIQYF.

In this sample, this clone turned up a few times. V usage is TRBV19 and J usage is TRBJ2-2; maybe TRBD1 (5 bases). Trimming pared 5 bases from V and 6 bases from J, leaving 13 bases between. The germline CDR1 and CDR2 sequences are LNHDA and SQIVND (reference sequence). This CDR3 has 14 amino acids. The CDR3 DNA is TGTGCCAGTAGTTACAGGTTTGAGGCCGGGGAGCTGTTTTTT. It specifies CASSYRFEAGELFF.

The chain uses TRBV6-1 and TRBJ2-5; 9 bases fit TRBD1. Germline CDR1 is MNHNS and CDR2 is SASEGT. The CDR3 spans 18 residues. V lost 2 bases, J lost 1 base, and 11 bases stayed unmatched. CDR3 DNA: TGTGCCAGCAGTGAAACACCGCACGGGACAGGGCTCCAAGAGACCCAGTACTTC. Translating gives CASSETPHGTGLQETQYF.

This clone was counted a single time. The J gene is TRBJ1-5, the V gene TRBV28, with unresolved D. The CDR3 runs 12 residues. Trimming removed 7 bases at V and 4 bases at J, with 8 bases between. The germline CDR1 and CDR2 sequences are MDHEN and SYDVKM. The CDR3 spells CASTALNQPQHF. CDR3 sequence (DNA): TGTGCCAGCACCGCCCTAAATCAGCCCCAGCATTTT.

This chain links TRBV19 with TRBJ2-2; TRBD2 is a possible D gene (6 bases). The V and J ends lost 3 bases and 4 bases respectively, with 12 bases between them. CDR1 and CDR2 (germline): LNHDA, SQIVND (reference sequence). CDR3 size: 15 residues. The CDR3 loop is CASSISGGGTGELFF. The CDR3 DNA is TGTGCCAGTAGTATCTCCGGGGGTGGCACCGGGGAGCTGTTTTTT.

This rearrangement joins TRBV7-2 to TRBJ1-1; D is possibly TRBD1 (5 bases). With 4 bases removed from V and 1 base from J, the gap between germline ends came to 16 bases. There are 16 residues in the CDR3. Germline V gene sequence: CDR1 SGHTA, CDR2 FQGNSA. CDR3 sequence reads: CASSSGLGAGNTEAFF. CDR3 sequence (DNA): TGTGCCAGCAGCTCCGGACTAGGGGCTGGGAACACTGAAGCTTTCTTT.

V is TRBV9 and J is TRBJ2-3; a possible D gene is TRBD2 (6 bases). The ends were cut back, 7 bases at V and 2 bases at J, with 14 bases in the middle. This CDR3 spans 14 amino acids. Germline V gene lookup returns CDR1 SGDLS and CDR2 YYNGEE. DNA for the CDR3: TGTGCCAGCGCAACTAGCCAAAACACAGATACGCAGTATTTT. Protein: CASATSQNTDTQYF.

The gene calls are TRBV5-1 and TRBJ2-1; 7 bases line up with TRBD1. The germline V gene encodes CDR1 SGHRS and CDR2 YFSETQ. CDR3 length equals 16 residues. J lost 6 bases, V lost 4 bases, and 13 bases had no gene match. CDR3 region: CASSATGTAAPNEQFF. The CDR3 nucleotides read TGCGCCAGCAGCGCAACCGGGACAGCGGCTCCCAATGAGCAGTTCTTC.